This T cell receptor (beta chain) was captured by sequencing in a study of T cell repertoires in cytomegalovirus infection. The study, taken as a whole, reports: Clonotype analysis showed dominance of the ex vivo response by HLA-C-restricted CMV-specific TCR beta clonotypes.

TCRdb processed the reads anew with MiXCR; each CDR3 protein has one entry. The sample has about 150,000 distinct CDR3 sequences, roughly a sixth seen once; the top ten hold about 17%. Comments on this clonotype: Its target is unknown.

The germline CDR1 and CDR2 sequences are DFQATT and SNEGSKA (reference sequence). The CDR3 runs to 12 residues. Trimming at V came to 3 bases and at J to 8 bases, leaving 3 bases not matched to a gene. The sequenced sample was CD8+ T cells from PBMCs. The clonotype was recovered from a human donor in good health (CMV status not recorded). Some clones in this sample may be carry-over from other donors' samples. The J gene is TRBJ2-1, the V gene TRBV20-1, with 8 bases fitting TRBD1. Written as DNA, the CDR3 is TGCAGTGCTAGGGACAGGGTCGATGAGCAGTTCTTC. It is translated as CSARDRVDEQFF.